This T cell receptor (beta chain) was captured in a study of cytomegalovirus exposure and HLA in healthy donors. A word on this clone: Its antigen is as yet unknown.

V was pared by 7 bases and J by 3 bases, with 15 bases between. In germline, CDR1 is MNHEY, CDR2 SMNVEV (reference sequence). The CDR3 spans 14 residues. Whole-study results and caveats: Among CMV-associated TCR beta chains, most appeared HLA-restricted in a later analysis. Associated with HLA alleles at 0.05 false discovery rate in a later analysis were over 15,000 TCR beta sequences.

In the PCR, 60 Vbeta and 13 Jbeta primers were used. Measured with immunoSEQ multiplex PCR; TCRdb has only the in-frame clones, and not every one. The table shows 150,000 to 200,000 clones, with about 75% occurring only once. The gene calls are TRBV27 and TRBJ1-1, with D maybe TRBD1 (5 bases). The TCR sequence derives from a woman aged 40 to 55 in good health and CMV-seropositive. Specimen: PBMCs. The DNA of the CDR3 is TGTGCCAGCAATGTGATCGGGGGGGACACTGAAGCTTTCTTT. Protein sequence: CASNVIGGDTEAFF.